A single sample gave rise to the 15 T cell receptor beta chains below, sequenced in a study of blood T cell repertoires in COVID-19. TCRdb's copy holds only in-frame clones and misses some; the assay was immunoSEQ multiplex PCR. The sample carries under 350,000 clones, nearly 90% recorded once. Sequencing was done on a sample of peripheral blood. Receptor source: a woman younger than 45 with COVID-19, enrolled during active disease.

This chain joins TRBV27 and TRBJ1-2; the match to TRBD1 covers 11 bases. In germline, CDR1 is MNHEY, CDR2 SMNVEV (reference sequence). Trimming at V came to 7 bases and at J to 7 bases, leaving 5 bases not matched to a gene. The CDR3 runs to 13 residues. As DNA, the CDR3 is TGTGCCAGCAAGGACAGGGGGCGGGTTGGCTACACCTTC. Translating gives CASKDRGRVGYTF.

The V gene is TRBV9, the J gene TRBJ2-1; 7 nucleotides line up with TRBD2. The CDR3 has 15 amino acids. V was clipped by 4 bases and J by 0 bases; unmatched bases: 4. Germline V gene data show CDR1 as SGDLS and CDR2 as YYNGEE. The CDR3 is CASSIGGSSYNEQFF. The CDR3 region has the DNA TGTGCCAGCAGCATCGGGGGGAGCTCCTACAATGAGCAGTTCTTC.

In the case of this clone: At one of its ends the junction is not consistent with the germline gene, which may arise from a read error. This sequence joins TRBV6-1 and TRBJ2-2; 10 nucleotides line up with TRBD2. The CDR3 is made up of 16 amino acids. The V gene's germline CDR1 is MNHNS and CDR2 SASEGT. This CDR3 is CTSSESPLAGDRELFF. The CDR3 DNA sequence: TGTACCAGCAGTGAAAGCCCTCTAGCGGGGGACCGGGAGCTGTTTTTT.

V and J are TRBV3-1 (or the pseudogene TRBV3-2) and TRBJ2-3; 8 bases are a match to TRBD2. CDR1 LGHDT and CDR2 YNNKEL come from the germline V gene (reference sequence). Trimming at V came to 0 bases and at J to 2 bases, leaving 10 bases not matched to a gene. CDR3 length: 18 residues. CDR3 DNA sequence: TGTGCCAGCAGCCAAGATTATGGAGCGGGGGTCCTCACAGATACGCAGTATTTT. This codes for CASSQDYGAGVLTDTQYF.

This chain links TRBV7-2 with TRBJ1-2, with D uncertain. Germline loops: CDR1 SGHTA, CDR2 FQGNSA. The CDR3 is 15 residues long. V lost 3 bases and J 4 bases, leaving 15 bases between the germline ends. The DNA for the CDR3 is TGTGCCAGCAGCTTCAGTCCGAACCCTTCCTATGGCTACACCTTC. Its protein is CASSFSPNPSYGYTF.

The genes are TRBV11-2 and TRBJ2-5; a weak D match, TRBD2 (5 bases). CDR1 is SGHAT, CDR2 FQNNGV, per germline. Deletions cut 1 base from V and 0 bases from J, with 9 bases between. There are 15 residues in the CDR3. The CDR3 here is CASSLVGGYQETQYF. The CDR3 bases are TGTGCCAGCAGCTTAGTTGGAGGATACCAAGAGACCCAGTACTTC.

The chain is built from TRBV3-1 (or the pseudogene TRBV3-2) and TRBJ2-7, with 12 bases lining up with TRBD2. V shed 4 bases and J 3 bases; nucleotides not matched to a gene: 4. Germline V gene data show CDR1 as LGHDT and CDR2 as YNNKEL (reference sequence). The length of the CDR3 is 15 residues. CDR3 sequence reads: CASSRPSGGVYEQYF. The CDR3, as DNA: TGTGCCAGCAGCCGCCCTAGCGGGGGGGTCTACGAGCAGTACTTC.

The chain has TRBV2 and TRBJ2-3, with 10 bases identical to TRBD1. J gave up 5 bases and V 4 bases, and 6 bases lay outside the gene matches. Per germline, CDR1 SNHLY and CDR2 FYNNEI. There are 15 residues in the CDR3. The CDR3 DNA sequence: TGTGCCAGCAGTGTCGGGACAGGGGAGGGAGATACGCAGTATTTT. As protein: CASSVGTGEGDTQYF.

J is TRBJ1-1 and V is TRBV7-9; 7 positions match TRBD1. V dropped 4 bases and J dropped 5; count of bases not matched to a gene: 7. The CDR3 length is 14 residues. Germline V CDR1 and CDR2: SEHNR, FQNEAQ (reference sequence). This CDR3 is CASSSDRVGTEAFF. CDR3 DNA: TGTGCCAGCAGCTCCGACAGGGTTGGTACTGAAGCTTTCTTT.

The genes are TRBV19 and TRBJ1-6, with TRBD1 matching 7 bases. The germline V gene encodes CDR1 LNHDA and CDR2 SQIVND (reference sequence). J lost 6 bases, V lost 6 bases, and 8 bases had no gene match. The CDR3 length is 15 residues. CDR3 DNA: TGTGCCAGTAGCCCGACAGGGATCGGTAATTCACCCCTCCACTTT. As protein: CASSPTGIGNSPLHF.

CDR3 sequence: CASSLPSLRQPQHF. The CDR3 DNA sequence: TGTGCCAGCAGTTTGCCCTCCTTACGGCAGCCCCAGCATTTT. The V and J genes are TRBV28 and TRBJ1-5, with D unclear. V lost 3 bases to trimming and J lost 7 bases, with 13 bases between them. The CDR3 is 14 residues long. Germline assignment: CDR1 MDHEN and CDR2 SYDVKM.

The DNA of the CDR3 is TGTGCCAGCAGTGAACCCCTAGAGACCAACACTGAAGCTTTCTTT. Translation gives CASSEPLETNTEAFF. This chain connects TRBV6-1 to TRBJ1-1; no firm D call. Germline CDR1 MNHNS, CDR2 SASEGT. This CDR3 region has 15 residues. Trimming cost V 2 bases and J 2 bases, with 12 bases left between them.

V and J are TRBV29-1 and TRBJ2-7; D is undetermined. The V end lost 3 bases, the J end lost 2 bases, and 11 bases lay between the germline ends. This CDR3 is built from 13 residues. Germline V gene data show CDR1 as SQVTM and CDR2 as ANQGSEA. CDR3 bases: TGCAGCGTTGAGGAGACCGACGCCTACGAGCAGTACTTC. Its protein product is CSVEETDAYEQYF.

Concerning this clone: Other DNA sequences in this sample translate to the same CDR3. This rearrangement joins TRBV9 to TRBJ2-1, with 7 bases aligning to TRBD1. Germline V gives CDR1 SGDLS, CDR2 YYNGEE. This CDR3 contains 13 residues. V was pared by 3 bases and J by 4 bases, with 1 base of the junction left unmatched. The CDR3 DNA follows: TGTGCCAGCAGCGGACAGGGTTACAATGAGCAGTTCTTC. Protein: CASSGQGYNEQFF.

The V call is TRBV9, the J call TRBJ2-1, with TRBD2 identical over 9 bases. V was pared by 0 bases and J by 9 bases, with 13 bases of the junction left unmatched. Germline loops: CDR1 SGDLS, CDR2 YYNGEE. The CDR3 loop spans 17 amino acids. DNA of the CDR3: TGTGCCAGCAGCGTAGGGATAGCGGGGGACCTCGTTGTTGAGCAGTTCTTC. It is translated as CASSVGIAGDLVVEQFF.